This TCR beta chain originates from a study of shared clonotypes between healthy human individuals. Study-level findings and limits: The diversity represented, both genetic and in exposure history, was limited by few donors.

Worth noting for this clone: As yet, its antigen is unknown. Other nucleotide sequences in the sample specify the same CDR3.

Libraries were prepared by immunoSEQ multiplex PCR; TCRdb keeps only in-frame clonotypes and omits some of them. The sample has 950,000 to 1,100,000 clones, around 76% seen once. Germline CDR1 and CDR2: KGHSH and LQKENI. V lost 3 bases and J lost 0, with 12 bases in between. This CDR3 is built from 15 residues. This sequence originates from a man aged 18 to 35 in good health. Sequencing was carried out using memory CD4+ T cells sorted from blood. Subset reported: CD45RA-negative fraction. The rearrangement links TRBV18 to TRBJ2-7; tentative D call: TRBD1 (6 bases). CDR3: CASSPPSGASYEQYF. DNA for the CDR3: TGTGCCAGCTCACCCCCTTCAGGGGCCTCCTACGAGCAGTACTTC.